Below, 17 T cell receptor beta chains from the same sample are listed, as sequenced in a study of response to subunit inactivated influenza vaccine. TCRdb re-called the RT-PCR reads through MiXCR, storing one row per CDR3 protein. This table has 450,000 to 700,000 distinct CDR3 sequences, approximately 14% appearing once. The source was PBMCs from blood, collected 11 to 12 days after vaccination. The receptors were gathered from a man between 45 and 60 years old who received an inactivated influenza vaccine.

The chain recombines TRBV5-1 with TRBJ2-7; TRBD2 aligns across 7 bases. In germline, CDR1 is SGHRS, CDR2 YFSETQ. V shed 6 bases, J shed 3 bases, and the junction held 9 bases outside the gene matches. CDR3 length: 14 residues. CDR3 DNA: TGCGCCAGCACCTATGGGGGGGGAATCTACGAGCAGTACTTC. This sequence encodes CASTYGGGIYEQYF.

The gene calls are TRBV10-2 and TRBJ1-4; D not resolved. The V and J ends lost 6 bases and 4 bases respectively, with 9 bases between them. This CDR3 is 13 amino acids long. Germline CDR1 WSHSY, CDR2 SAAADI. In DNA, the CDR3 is TGCGCCAGCAGGGGCGGACTTAATGAAAAACTGTTTTTT. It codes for CASRGGLNEKLFF.

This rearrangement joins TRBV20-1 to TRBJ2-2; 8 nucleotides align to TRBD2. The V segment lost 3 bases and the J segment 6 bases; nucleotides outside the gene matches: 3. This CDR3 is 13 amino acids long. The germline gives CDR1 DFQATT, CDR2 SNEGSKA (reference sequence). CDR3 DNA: TGCAGTGCTAGCGGGGGGGCGGCCGGGGAGCTGTTTTTT. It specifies CSASGGAAGELFF.

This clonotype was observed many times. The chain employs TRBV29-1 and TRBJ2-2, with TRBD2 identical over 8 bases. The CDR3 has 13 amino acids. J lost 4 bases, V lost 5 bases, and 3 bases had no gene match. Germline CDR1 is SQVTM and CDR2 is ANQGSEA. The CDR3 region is CSVSGGGTGELFF. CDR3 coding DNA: TGCAGCGTTTCGGGAGGGGGCACCGGGGAGCTGTTTTTT.

CDR3 residues: CASSHGIEGLGEQFF. The CDR3 DNA follows: TGCGCCAGCAGCCACGGGATCGAAGGGTTGGGTGAGCAGTTCTTC. The chain is built from TRBV5-1 and TRBJ2-1, with D possibly being TRBD2 (5 bases). The CDR3 totals 15 residues. V gave up 4 bases and J gave up 9 bases, with 20 bases separating them. Germline V lookup: CDR1 SGHRS, CDR2 YFSETQ.

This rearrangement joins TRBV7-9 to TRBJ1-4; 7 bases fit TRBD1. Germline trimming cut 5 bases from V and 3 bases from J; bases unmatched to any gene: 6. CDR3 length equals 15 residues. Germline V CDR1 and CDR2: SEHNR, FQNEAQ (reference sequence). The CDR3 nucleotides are TGTGCCAGCAGCGTCGGGACAGTTTCTAATGAAAAACTGTTTTTT. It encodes CASSVGTVSNEKLFF. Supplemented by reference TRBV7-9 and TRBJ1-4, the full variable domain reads DTGVSQNPRHKITKRGQNVTFRCDPISEHNRLYWYRQTLGQGPEFLTYFQNEAQLEKSRLLSDRFSAERPKGSFSTLEIQRTEQGDSAMYLCASSVGTVSNEKLFFGSGTQLSVL.

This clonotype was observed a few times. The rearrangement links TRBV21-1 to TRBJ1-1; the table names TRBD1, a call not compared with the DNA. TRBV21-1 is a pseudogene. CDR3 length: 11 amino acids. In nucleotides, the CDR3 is TGTGCCAGCAGCACCGTCCGGGACGGTTCTTTT. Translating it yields CASSTVRDGSF.

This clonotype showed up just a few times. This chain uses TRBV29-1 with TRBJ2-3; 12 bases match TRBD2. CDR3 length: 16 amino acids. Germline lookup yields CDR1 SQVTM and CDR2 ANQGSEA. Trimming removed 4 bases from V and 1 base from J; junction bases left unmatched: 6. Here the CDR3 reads CSVAVLAGGGTDTQYF. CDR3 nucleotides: TGCAGCGTTGCGGTCCTAGCGGGAGGGGGCACAGATACGCAGTATTTT.

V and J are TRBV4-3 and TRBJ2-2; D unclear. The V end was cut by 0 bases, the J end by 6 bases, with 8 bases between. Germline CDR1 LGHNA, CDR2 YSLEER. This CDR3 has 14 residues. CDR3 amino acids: CASSQEIQAGELFF. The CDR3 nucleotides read TGCGCCAGCAGCCAAGAGATCCAGGCCGGGGAGCTGTTTTTT.

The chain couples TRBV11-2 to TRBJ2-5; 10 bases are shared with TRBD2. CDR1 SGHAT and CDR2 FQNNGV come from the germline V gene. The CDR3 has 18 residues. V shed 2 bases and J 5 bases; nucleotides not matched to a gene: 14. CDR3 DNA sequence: TGTGCCAGCAGCTTAAAGGGTACACTAGCGGGGTTTATCGAGACCCAGTACTTC. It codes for CASSLKGTLAGFIETQYF. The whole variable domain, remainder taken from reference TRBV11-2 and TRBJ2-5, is EAGVAQSPRYKIIEKRQSVAFWCNPISGHATLYWYQQILGQGPKLLIQFQNNGVVDDSQLPKDRFSAERLKGVDSTLKIQPAKLEDSAVYLCASSLKGTLAGFIETQYFGPGTRLLVL.

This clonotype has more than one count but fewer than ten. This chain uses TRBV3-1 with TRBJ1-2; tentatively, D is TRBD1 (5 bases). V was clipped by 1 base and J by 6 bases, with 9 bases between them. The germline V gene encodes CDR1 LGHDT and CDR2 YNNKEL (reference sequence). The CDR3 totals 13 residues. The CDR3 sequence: CASSQAGMNGYTF. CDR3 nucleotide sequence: TGTGCCAGCAGCCAAGCAGGGATGAATGGCTACACCTTC.

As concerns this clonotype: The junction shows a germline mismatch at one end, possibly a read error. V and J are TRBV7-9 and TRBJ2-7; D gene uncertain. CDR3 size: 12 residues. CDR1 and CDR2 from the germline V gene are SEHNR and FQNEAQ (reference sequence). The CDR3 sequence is CGSSPHLYEQYF. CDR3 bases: TGTGGCAGCAGCCCTCACCTATACGAGCAGTACTTC. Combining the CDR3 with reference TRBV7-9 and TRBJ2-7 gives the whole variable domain DTGVSQNPRHKITKRGQNVTFRCDPISEHNRLYWYRQTLGQGPEFLTYFQNEAQLEKSRLLSDRFSAERPKGSFSTLEIQRTEQGDSAMYLCGSSPHLYEQYFGPGTRLTVT.

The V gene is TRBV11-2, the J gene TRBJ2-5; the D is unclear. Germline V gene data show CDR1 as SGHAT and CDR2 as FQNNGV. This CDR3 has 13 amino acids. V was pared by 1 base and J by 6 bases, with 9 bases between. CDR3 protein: CASSLALGQTQYF. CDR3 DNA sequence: TGTGCCAGCAGCTTAGCCCTAGGCCAGACCCAGTACTTC. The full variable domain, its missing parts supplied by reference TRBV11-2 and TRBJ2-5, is EAGVAQSPRYKIIEKRQSVAFWCNPISGHATLYWYQQILGQGPKLLIQFQNNGVVDDSQLPKDRFSAERLKGVDSTLKIQPAKLEDSAVYLCASSLALGQTQYFGPGTRLLVL.

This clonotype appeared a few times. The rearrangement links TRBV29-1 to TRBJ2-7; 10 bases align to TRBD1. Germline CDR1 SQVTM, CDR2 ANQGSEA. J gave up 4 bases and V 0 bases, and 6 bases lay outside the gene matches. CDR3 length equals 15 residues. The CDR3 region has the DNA TGCAGCGTTGAAGAGTGGGACAGGGGTGGATACGAGCAGTACTTC. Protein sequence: CSVEEWDRGGYEQYF.

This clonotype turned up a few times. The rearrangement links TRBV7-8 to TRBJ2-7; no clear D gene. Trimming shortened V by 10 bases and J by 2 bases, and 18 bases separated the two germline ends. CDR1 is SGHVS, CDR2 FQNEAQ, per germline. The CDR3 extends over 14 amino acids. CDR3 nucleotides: TGTGCCACCGCACGGTCTATATGGGCCTACGAGCAGTACTTC. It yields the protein CATARSIWAYEQYF.

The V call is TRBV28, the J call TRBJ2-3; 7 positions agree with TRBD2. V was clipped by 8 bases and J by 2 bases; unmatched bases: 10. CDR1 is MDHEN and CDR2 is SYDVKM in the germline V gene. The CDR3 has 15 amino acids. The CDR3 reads CASFTGTTHTDTQYF. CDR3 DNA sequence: TGTGCCAGCTTCACCGGGACTACCCACACAGATACGCAGTATTTT. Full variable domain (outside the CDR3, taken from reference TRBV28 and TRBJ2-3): DVKVTQSSRYLVKRTGEKVFLECVQDMDHENMFWYRQDPGLGLRLIYFSYDVKMKEKGDIPEGYSVSREKKERFSLILESASTNQTSMYLCASFTGTTHTDTQYFGPGTRLTVL.

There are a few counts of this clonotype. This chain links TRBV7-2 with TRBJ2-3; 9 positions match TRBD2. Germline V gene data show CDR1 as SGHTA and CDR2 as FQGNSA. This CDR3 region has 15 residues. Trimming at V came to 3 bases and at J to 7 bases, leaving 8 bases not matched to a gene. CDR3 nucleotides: TGTGCCAGCAGCTTCGGCGGGAGGGTGGGTAATACGCAGTATTTT. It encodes CASSFGGRVGNTQYF.